This TCR beta chain appears in the sequencing data of a study of PD-1 blockade in classical Hodgkin lymphoma. The protocol was immunoSEQ multiplex PCR, while the TCRdb copy is restricted to in-frame clones and leaves out a portion. The sample has tens of thousands of clones, around 90% seen once. From germline, CDR1 is GTSNPN and CDR2 SVGIG (reference sequence). Trimming removed 2 bases at V and 3 bases at J, with 11 bases between. The CDR3 loop spans 13 amino acids. Described time point: cycle 4 day 1 (C4D1), after around six weeks of nivolumab. Each of the patients experienced relapse following autologous stem cell transplantation, and their brentuximab vedotin exposure differed.

Sequenced here: peripheral blood mononuclear cells (PBMCs), sampled before the fourth cycle of nivolumab. The sequence was collected from a human donor with classical Hodgkin lymphoma. The J gene is TRBJ2-7, the V gene TRBV30; the D gene is possibly TRBD1 (6 bases). The DNA for the CDR3 is TGTGCCTGGAGTCCAGGACAGCTCTACGAGCAGTACTTC. Translating gives CAWSPGQLYEQYF.